This TCR beta chain was obtained from a study of cytotoxic CD8 clonotypes in ibrutinib-treated CLL. Looking at the study overall: Mean per-sample yields comprised 255,043 productive templates and 94,082 productive rearrangements.

Trimming stripped 4 bases from V and 5 bases from J, with 15 bases between. The CDR3 extends over 13 amino acids. Germline assignment: CDR1 SQVTM and CDR2 ANQGSEA. There are a few counts of this clone. TCRdb's table, derived via immunoSEQ multiplex PCR, lists solely in-frame clones and lacks some. The sample holds about 250,000 clones, around 70% seen once. The sample was PBMCs, taken after 24 months of ibrutinib treatment. J is TRBJ2-7 and V is TRBV29-1; tentatively, D is TRBD2 (5 bases). This clonotype was sampled from a human donor with chronic lymphocytic leukemia. Here the CDR3 DNA reads TGCAGCGTTGTCCCGGGGTACAGCAACGAGCAGTACTTC. This gives the protein CSVVPGYSNEQYF.